Listed below are T cell receptor beta chains from one sample, sequenced in a study of blood T cells in healthy people across ages. One entry per CDR3 protein, called by TCRdb with MiXCR from the 5' RACE reads. The sample shows roughly 800,000 distinct CDR3 sequences, roughly 24% of them seen only once. These data also formed part of another study, on T cells of mothers and their children.

The specimen sequenced was blood. These receptors were taken from a boy aged 5 to 17 in good health. Both conserved end residues are part of each CDR3. D genes are given only for firm matches. Expanded clones get a size class; other rows say once, few or many, or leave the size out.

cdr3_aa,cdr3_nt,clone_size,d_call,v_call,j_call
CASSPSGEGTDTQYF,TGTGCCAGCAGTCCTAGCGGGGAAGGGACAGATACGCAGTATTTT,few,TRBD2,TRBV3-1,TRBJ2-3
CAISDAGTSGGNTIYF,TGTGCCATCAGTGATGCCGGGACGTCGGGAGGAAACACCATATATTTT,-,-,TRBV10-3,TRBJ1-3
CATSDRTNTEAFF,TGTGCCACCTCGGACAGGACGAACACTGAAGCTTTCTTT,-,TRBD1,TRBV24-1,TRBJ1-1
CASSPAGAEPSGNTIYF,TGTGCCAGCAGCCCCGCAGGAGCCGAGCCCTCTGGAAACACCATATATTTT,-,-,TRBV5-4,TRBJ1-3
CASSIILPRTGNYGYTF,TGTGCCAGCAGCATTATACTTCCTCGGACAGGGAACTATGGCTACACCTTC,few,TRBD1,TRBV11-2,TRBJ1-2
CAISASPGGENGYTF,TGTGCCATCAGTGCCTCACCAGGGGGCGAAAATGGCTACACCTTC,few,TRBD1,TRBV10-3,TRBJ1-2
CASSLTPFYYGYTF,TGTGCCAGCAGTTTAACGCCTTTCTACTATGGCTACACCTTC,few,-,TRBV12-3/TRBV12-4,TRBJ1-2
CASSQGATGELFF,TGCGCCAGCAGCCAAGGAGCTACCGGGGAGCTGTTTTTT,few,-,TRBV4-1,TRBJ2-2
CASSQRGAGETQYF,TGTGCCAGCAGTCAGCGGGGGGCCGGGGAGACCCAGTACTTC,few,TRBD2,TRBV6-5,TRBJ2-5
CASSQSPGRTNEKLFF,TGCGCCAGCAGCCAGTCCCCGGGACGGACTAATGAAAAACTGTTTTTT,-,-,TRBV4-1,TRBJ1-4
CSARRGDGYNEQFF,TGCAGTGCTAGGCGGGGGGATGGTTACAATGAGCAGTTCTTC,-,TRBD2,TRBV20-1,TRBJ2-1
CASSPRTSGGVLETQYF,TGTGCCAGCAGCCCTAGGACTAGCGGGGGGGTCCTAGAGACCCAGTACTTC,few,TRBD2,TRBV9,TRBJ2-5
CASSPGQGVYEQYF,TGTGCCAGCAGTCCGGGACAGGGGGTCTACGAGCAGTACTTC,many,TRBD1,TRBV11-2,TRBJ2-7
CAIKKGTGQNNSPLHF,TGTGCCATCAAAAAGGGGACGGGACAGAATAATTCACCCCTCCACTTT,-,TRBD1,TRBV10-3,TRBJ1-6
CASSFGGVTYEQYF,TGTGCCAGCAGTTTCGGAGGGGTTACCTACGAGCAGTACTTC,-,-,TRBV28,TRBJ2-7
CASSLGQHNQPQHF,TGCGCCAGCAGCTTGGGGCAGCACAATCAGCCCCAGCATTTT,-,-,TRBV5-1,TRBJ1-5
CASSVGQGAGTGELFF,TGTGCCAGCAGCGTAGGACAGGGGGCGGGCACCGGGGAGCTGTTTTTT,-,TRBD1,TRBV9,TRBJ2-2
CASSPATGGAYF,TGTGCCAGCAGCCCGGCGACAGGAGGGGCGTACTTC,few,-,TRBV7-6,TRBJ2-7
CSVSGSTMETQYF,TGCAGCGTATCGGGTTCCACGATGGAGACCCAGTACTTC,few,-,TRBV29-1,TRBJ2-5
CSVLAGQPNTEAFF,TGCAGCGTTCTAGCGGGACAACCGAACACTGAAGCTTTCTTT,-,-,TRBV29-1,TRBJ1-1
CATSREGTGDGYTF,TGTGCCACCAGCAGAGAAGGGACAGGGGATGGCTACACCTTC,few,TRBD1,TRBV15,TRBJ1-2
CAISVGTAELSLHF,TGTGCCATCAGTGTTGGGACGGCGGAACTATCCCTCCACTTT,few,-,TRBV10-3,TRBJ1-6
CASSLDWDPTSWGFF,TGCGCCAGCAGCTTGGATTGGGACCCTACCTCATGGGGGTTCTTC,-,-,TRBV5-1,TRBJ2-1
CASSPGVPHYEQYF,TGTGCCAGCTCTCCCGGGGTGCCCCACTACGAGCAGTACTTC,few,-,TRBV7-9,TRBJ2-7
CASRRTGRSDTQYF,TGTGCCAGCAGACGGACAGGGAGGTCAGATACGCAGTATTTT,-,TRBD1,TRBV6-4,TRBJ2-3
CATTTGKGQPQHF,TGTGCCACTACTACAGGGAAGGGCCAGCCCCAGCATTTT,-,-,TRBV15,TRBJ1-5
CASSADRSNTEAFF,TGTGCCAGTAGTGCCGACAGGTCTAACACTGAAGCTTTCTTT,-,-,TRBV19,TRBJ1-1
CASSKEGRREERRDTQYF,TGTGCCAGCAGCAAAGAGGGCCGGCGGGAGGAAAGGAGGGATACGCAGTATTTT,-,-,TRBV21-1,TRBJ2-3
CAWSRVLGEEEFF,TGTGCCTGGAGTCGGGTCCTGGGGGAAGAAGAGTTCTTC,few,-,TRBV30,TRBJ2-1
CASSFNRRTDTQYF,TGTGCCAGCAGTTTTAACCGGCGCACAGATACGCAGTATTTT,-,-,TRBV12-3/TRBV12-4,TRBJ2-3
CSAPRHRSYNEQFF,TGCAGTGCCCCGAGGCACAGGTCCTACAATGAGCAGTTCTTC,-,-,TRBV20-1,TRBJ2-1
CASSYSDRKNYEQYF,TGTGCCAGCAGCTACTCGGACAGGAAGAACTACGAGCAGTACTTC,once,TRBD1,TRBV3-1,TRBJ2-7
CASSLENTIYF,TGTGCCAGCAGTCTCGAAAACACCATATATTTT,-,-,TRBV2,TRBJ1-3
CASRTQLSTDTQYF,TGTGCCAGCAGAACACAGTTGAGCACAGATACGCAGTATTTT,few,-,TRBV6-5,TRBJ2-3
CASRTPGETQYF,TGTGCCAGCAGGACCCCCGGGGAGACCCAGTACTTC,-,-,TRBV27,TRBJ2-5
CASSLGLAVGIQYF,TGTGCCAGCAGTCTTGGACTAGCGGTTGGCATTCAGTACTTC,-,TRBD2,TRBV6-5,TRBJ2-4
CASSLGAGYEQYF,TGTGCCAGCAGTTTAGGGGCAGGCTACGAGCAGTACTTC,many,-,TRBV7-9,TRBJ2-7
CASSLNSNSEQFF,TGTGCCAGCAGCTTGAATTCGAATTCTGAGCAGTTCTTC,-,-,TRBV7-3,TRBJ2-1
CAISGGLAGALTYEQYF,TGTGCCATCAGTGGCGGACTAGCGGGGGCCTTAACCTACGAGCAGTACTTC,few,TRBD2,TRBV10-3,TRBJ2-7
CASSGGRVTEAFF,TGTGCCAGCAGTGGAGGCCGGGTCACTGAAGCTTTCTTT,-,-,TRBV6-1,TRBJ1-1
CASSLRGLGYNEQFF,TGTGCCAGCAGCTTAAGGGGGCTGGGCTACAATGAGCAGTTCTTC,few,TRBD1,TRBV7-6,TRBJ2-1
CASSFSGGIGETQYF,TGTGCCAGCAGTTTTAGCGGGGGGATTGGGGAGACCCAGTACTTC,few,TRBD2,TRBV28,TRBJ2-5
CSATSRGGGTQETLYF,TGTAGTGCTACCTCCCGGGGCGGGGGAACGCAAGAGACCCTGTACTTT,few,TRBD2,TRBV20-1,TRBJ2-3
CSVEVGLVGDEQFF,TGCAGCGTTGAAGTGGGCCTGGTGGGGGATGAGCAGTTCTTC,few,-,TRBV29-1,TRBJ2-1
CASRARDRGGRGYGYTF,TGTGCCAGCAGAGCCCGGGACAGGGGCGGGCGAGGCTATGGCTACACCTTC,-,TRBD1,TRBV6-6,TRBJ1-2
CSARMGRGTEAFF,TGCAGTGCTAGGATGGGGCGAGGGACTGAAGCTTTCTTT,-,-,TRBV20-1,TRBJ1-1
CATSDFGTSGVETQYF,TGTGCCACCAGTGATTTCGGGACTAGCGGGGTGGAGACCCAGTACTTC,few,TRBD2,TRBV24-1,TRBJ2-5
CASSYSDRKTDTQYF,TGCGCCAGCAGCTACTCGGACAGGAAGACAGATACGCAGTATTTT,few,TRBD1,TRBV4-1,TRBJ2-3